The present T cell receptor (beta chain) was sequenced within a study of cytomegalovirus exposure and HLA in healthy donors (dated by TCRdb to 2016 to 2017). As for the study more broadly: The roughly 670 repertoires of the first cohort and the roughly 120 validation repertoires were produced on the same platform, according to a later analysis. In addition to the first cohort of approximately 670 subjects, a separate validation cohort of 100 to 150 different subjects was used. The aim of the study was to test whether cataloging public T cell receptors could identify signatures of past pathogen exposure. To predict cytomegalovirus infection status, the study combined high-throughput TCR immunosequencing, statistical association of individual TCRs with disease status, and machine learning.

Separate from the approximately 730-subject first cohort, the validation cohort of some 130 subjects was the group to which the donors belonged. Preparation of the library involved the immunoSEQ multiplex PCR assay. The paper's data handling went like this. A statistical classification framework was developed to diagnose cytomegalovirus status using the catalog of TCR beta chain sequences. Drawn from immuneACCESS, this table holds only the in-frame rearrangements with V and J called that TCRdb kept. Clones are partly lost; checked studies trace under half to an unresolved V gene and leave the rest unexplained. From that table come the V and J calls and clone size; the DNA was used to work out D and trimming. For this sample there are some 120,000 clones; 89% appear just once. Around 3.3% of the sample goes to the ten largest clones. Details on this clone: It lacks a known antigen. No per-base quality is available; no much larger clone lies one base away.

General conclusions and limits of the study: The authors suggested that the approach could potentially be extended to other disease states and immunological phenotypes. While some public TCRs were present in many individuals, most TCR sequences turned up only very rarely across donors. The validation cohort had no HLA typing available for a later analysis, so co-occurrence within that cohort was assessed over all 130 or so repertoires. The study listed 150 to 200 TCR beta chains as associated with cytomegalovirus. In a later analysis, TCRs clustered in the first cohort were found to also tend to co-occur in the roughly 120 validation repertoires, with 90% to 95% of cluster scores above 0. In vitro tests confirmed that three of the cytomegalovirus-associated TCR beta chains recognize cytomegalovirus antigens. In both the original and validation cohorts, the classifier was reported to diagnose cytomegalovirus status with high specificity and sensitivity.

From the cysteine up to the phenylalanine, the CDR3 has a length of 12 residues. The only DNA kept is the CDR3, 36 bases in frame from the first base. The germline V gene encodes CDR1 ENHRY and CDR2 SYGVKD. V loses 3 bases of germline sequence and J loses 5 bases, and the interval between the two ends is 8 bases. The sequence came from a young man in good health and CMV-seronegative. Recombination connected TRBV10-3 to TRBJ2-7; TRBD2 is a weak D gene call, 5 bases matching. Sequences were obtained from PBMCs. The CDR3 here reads CAISDQRDEQYF. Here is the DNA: TGTGCCATCAGTGATCAGAGGGACGAGCAGTACTTC.